This T cell receptor beta chain was captured by sequencing in a study of T cell repertoires in cytomegalovirus infection. TCRdb re-derived calls from the reads in MiXCR, one entry per CDR3 protein. The data hold fewer than 850,000 distinct CDR3 sequences, with 25% to 35% observed a single time. The table lists this clonotype with many counts. As yet, its antigen is unknown. Points from the study as a whole: Within the response measured ex vivo, HLA-C-restricted CMV-specific TCR beta clonotypes were dominant.

The CDR3 loop spans 18 amino acids. Germline CDR1 reads SGHAT; CDR2 reads FQNNGV. Between the trimmed V and J ends, which lost 1 base and 6 bases, there was a span of 19 bases. J is TRBJ1-6 and V is TRBV11-2; D remains unclear. The sequence derives from a human donor in good health (CMV status not recorded). Some clones in this sample may be carry-over from other donors' samples. The specimen was cultured CD8+ T cells from PBMCs, collected from culture after CMV antigen stimulation. This CDR3 reads CASSLGFGGRGPNSPLHF. The DNA for the CDR3 is TGTGCCAGCAGCTTAGGGTTCGGAGGAAGAGGTCCTAATTCACCCCTCCACTTT.